The rows below give T cell receptor beta chains drawn from one sample of a study of cytomegalovirus exposure and HLA in healthy donors. The data were produced by immunoSEQ multiplex PCR, yet TCRdb's version contains in-frame clones alone and is incomplete. Of more than 110,000 clones in the sample, about three quarters were seen once. The specimen was PBMCs. These receptors came from a man aged 18 to 30 in good health and CMV-seronegative. Each CDR3 is given with its conserved first and last residue. The D gene is left open where the match is weak. Clone size is given for some rows only: seen once, a few or many times, or a class if the clone is expanded.

V gene: TRBV9
clone size: .
D gene: TRBD2
J gene: TRBJ2-7
CDR3 protein: CASSVDPGGAREQYF
CDR3 DNA: TGTGCCAGCAGCGTAGATCCGGGGGGGGCAAGGGAGCAGTACTTC

V gene: TRBV27
clone size: .
D gene: TRBD1
J gene: TRBJ1-5
CDR3 protein: CASSIRGNQPQHF
CDR3 DNA: TGTGCCAGCAGCATCAGGGGGAATCAGCCCCAGCATTTT

V gene: TRBV4-1
clone size: .
D gene: TRBD2
J gene: TRBJ2-1
CDR3 protein: CASSRTSGRMDEQFF
CDR3 DNA: TGCGCCAGCAGCCGAACTAGCGGGAGGATGGATGAGCAGTTCTTC

V gene: TRBV5-1
clone size: .
D gene: TRBD1
J gene: TRBJ2-2
CDR3 protein: CASYRGQGAVKGGTGELFF
CDR3 DNA: TGCGCCAGCTATAGGGGACAGGGGGCAGTTAAAGGGGGGACCGGGGAGCTGTTTTTT

V gene: TRBV7-2
clone size: .
D gene: .
J gene: TRBJ1-1
CDR3 protein: CASSLRYRDRTEAFF
CDR3 DNA: TGTGCCAGCAGCTTACGATACAGGGACCGGACCGAAGCTTTCTTT

V gene: TRBV6-8
clone size: .
D gene: TRBD2
J gene: TRBJ2-3
CDR3 protein: CASSFFGTSGGTDTQYF
CDR3 DNA: TGTGCCAGCAGTTTTTTTGGGACTAGCGGGGGCACAGATACGCAGTATTTT

V gene: TRBV5-1
clone size: .
D gene: TRBD1
J gene: TRBJ1-5
CDR3 protein: CASSPGTGKFEPQHF
CDR3 DNA: TGCGCCAGCAGCCCTGGGACAGGGAAGTTTGAGCCCCAGCATTTT

V gene: TRBV6-1
clone size: .
D gene: .
J gene: TRBJ2-2
CDR3 protein: CASSDTTMNTGELFF
CDR3 DNA: TGTGCCAGCAGTGACACTACAATGAACACCGGGGAGCTGTTTTTT

V gene: TRBV5-1
clone size: .
D gene: .
J gene: TRBJ2-5
CDR3 protein: CASSPPQGETQYF
CDR3 DNA: TGCGCCAGCAGCCCTCCCCAGGGAGAGACCCAGTACTTC

V gene: TRBV19
clone size: .
D gene: .
J gene: TRBJ1-2
CDR3 protein: CASSAWDGGGDGYTF
CDR3 DNA: TGTGCCAGTAGTGCCTGGGACGGAGGGGGGGATGGCTACACCTTC

V gene: TRBV27
clone size: few
D gene: TRBD2
J gene: TRBJ2-7
CDR3 protein: CASSPSGGEEAYEQYF
CDR3 DNA: TGTGCCAGCAGTCCTAGCGGGGGTGAGGAGGCCTACGAGCAGTACTTC

V gene: TRBV18
clone size: .
D gene: .
J gene: TRBJ2-5
CDR3 protein: CASSPALPSGETQYF
CDR3 DNA: TGTGCCAGCTCACCAGCCTTGCCCTCCGGAGAGACCCAGTACTTC

V gene: TRBV7-3
clone size: .
D gene: TRBD2
J gene: TRBJ2-5
CDR3 protein: CASSQGLAGQETQYF
CDR3 DNA: TGTGCCAGCAGCCAGGGACTAGCGGGACAAGAGACCCAGTACTTC

V gene: TRBV6-4
clone size: .
D gene: TRBD2
J gene: TRBJ2-1
CDR3 protein: CASSEASGRFSYNEQFF
CDR3 DNA: TGTGCCAGCAGTGAAGCTAGCGGTAGGTTCTCCTACAATGAGCAGTTCTTC

V gene: TRBV5-6
clone size: .
D gene: .
J gene: TRBJ2-7
CDR3 protein: CASSPLGDTSYEQYF
CDR3 DNA: TGTGCCAGCAGCCCACTGGGGGACACCTCCTACGAGCAGTACTTC

V gene: TRBV29-1
clone size: .
D gene: TRBD2
J gene: TRBJ2-1
CDR3 protein: CSVEDKTSVVVVNNEQFF
CDR3 DNA: TGCAGCGTTGAAGATAAGACTAGCGTGGTTGTGGTGAACAATGAGCAGTTCTTC

V gene: TRBV10-2
clone size: .
D gene: TRBD1
J gene: TRBJ2-7
CDR3 protein: CASSAEGQISSYEQYF
CDR3 DNA: TGCGCCAGCAGTGCTGAGGGACAGATAAGCTCCTACGAGCAGTACTTC

V gene: TRBV6-5
clone size: .
D gene: .
J gene: TRBJ2-3
CDR3 protein: CASSYSSGTDTQYF
CDR3 DNA: TGTGCCAGCAGTTACTCTTCGGGCACAGATACGCAGTATTTT

V gene: TRBV7-9
clone size: .
D gene: .
J gene: TRBJ1-6
CDR3 protein: CASSRTGIGGGNSPLHF
CDR3 DNA: TGTGCCAGCAGCCGTACAGGGATCGGAGGTGGGAATTCACCCCTCCACTTT

V gene: TRBV11-2
clone size: .
D gene: TRBD1
J gene: TRBJ2-6
CDR3 protein: CASSSPGQGSGANVLTF
CDR3 DNA: TGTGCCAGCAGCTCACCGGGACAGGGCTCTGGGGCCAACGTCCTGACTTTC

V gene: TRBV6-1
clone size: .
D gene: TRBD1
J gene: TRBJ1-4
CDR3 protein: CASSSDRGQYEKLFF
CDR3 DNA: TGTGCCAGCAGTTCTGACAGGGGGCAGTATGAAAAACTGTTTTTT

V gene: TRBV5-1
clone size: .
D gene: TRBD1
J gene: TRBJ1-2
CDR3 protein: CASSLAQTGVYGYTF
CDR3 DNA: TGCGCCAGCAGCTTGGCCCAGACAGGGGTGTACGGCTACACCTTC

V gene: TRBV18
clone size: .
D gene: .
J gene: TRBJ2-5
CDR3 protein: CASSPYEETQYF
CDR3 DNA: TGTGCCAGCTCACCATATGAGGAGACCCAGTACTTC

V gene: TRBV20-1
clone size: .
D gene: .
J gene: TRBJ1-2
CDR3 protein: CSARLNRGYTF
CDR3 DNA: TGCAGTGCCAGACTAAACCGGGGCTACACCTTC

V gene: TRBV4-2
clone size: .
D gene: .
J gene: TRBJ2-7
CDR3 protein: CASSQDRAIYEQYF
CDR3 DNA: TGTGCCAGCAGCCAAGACAGGGCAATCTACGAGCAGTACTTC

V gene: TRBV28
clone size: .
D gene: .
J gene: TRBJ1-2
CDR3 protein: CASSPPDRYIYGYTF
CDR3 DNA: TGTGCCAGCAGTCCGCCGGACAGATATATCTATGGCTACACCTTC

V gene: TRBV2
clone size: .
D gene: TRBD1
J gene: TRBJ2-7
CDR3 protein: CASMAAGGEQYF
CDR3 DNA: TGTGCCAGCATGGCCGCAGGGGGCGAGCAGTACTTC

V gene: TRBV11-3
clone size: few
D gene: TRBD2
J gene: TRBJ2-2
CDR3 protein: CASGVAGNTGELFF
CDR3 DNA: TGTGCCAGCGGGGTAGCGGGGAACACCGGGGAGCTGTTTTTT

V gene: TRBV5-1
clone size: once
D gene: TRBD2
J gene: TRBJ2-5
CDR3 protein: CASSSTSGRAGETQYF
CDR3 DNA: TGCGCCAGCAGCTCGACTAGCGGGAGGGCCGGGGAGACCCAGTACTTC

V gene: TRBV5-6
clone size: .
D gene: TRBD1
J gene: TRBJ1-5
CDR3 protein: CASSLYRAGGRQPQHF
CDR3 DNA: TGTGCCAGCAGCTTGTACCGGGCAGGGGGCAGGCAGCCCCAGCATTTT

V gene: TRBV7-2
clone size: once
D gene: TRBD1
J gene: TRBJ1-2
CDR3 protein: CASSSRTGTDYGYTF
CDR3 DNA: TGTGCCAGCAGCTCACGGACGGGGACAGATTATGGCTACACCTTC

V gene: TRBV5-1
clone size: .
D gene: TRBD1
J gene: TRBJ1-1
CDR3 protein: CASTDRDPGAWAFF
CDR3 DNA: TGCGCCAGCACTGACAGGGATCCCGGGGCATGGGCTTTCTTT

V gene: TRBV10-2
clone size: .
D gene: .
J gene: TRBJ1-1
CDR3 protein: CASREGSTEAFF
CDR3 DNA: TGCGCCAGCAGGGAAGGGAGCACTGAAGCTTTCTTT

V gene: TRBV5-6
clone size: .
D gene: TRBD2
J gene: TRBJ2-1
CDR3 protein: CASSSLAGGLYNEQFF
CDR3 DNA: TGTGCCAGCAGCTCTCTAGCGGGAGGACTCTACAATGAGCAGTTCTTC

V gene: TRBV10-1
clone size: .
D gene: TRBD1
J gene: TRBJ2-3
CDR3 protein: CASSDRTGVDTQYF
CDR3 DNA: TGCGCCAGCAGTGATAGGACAGGGGTGGATACGCAGTATTTT

V gene: TRBV4-1
clone size: few
D gene: TRBD1
J gene: TRBJ2-7
CDR3 protein: CASSHTPGTGSYEQYF
CDR3 DNA: TGCGCCAGCAGCCACACCCCCGGGACAGGCTCCTACGAGCAGTACTTC

V gene: TRBV15
clone size: .
D gene: TRBD2
J gene: TRBJ2-5
CDR3 protein: CATSRDAGLAYETQYF
CDR3 DNA: TGTGCCACCAGCAGAGATGCCGGACTAGCTTACGAGACCCAGTACTTC

V gene: TRBV28
clone size: .
D gene: TRBD1
J gene: TRBJ2-7
CDR3 protein: CASSLFLDRGSYEQYF
CDR3 DNA: TGTGCCAGCAGTTTATTCTTGGACAGGGGGTCCTACGAGCAGTACTTC

V gene: TRBV18
clone size: once
D gene: TRBD1
J gene: TRBJ2-7
CDR3 protein: CASSPGQGFSYEQYF
CDR3 DNA: TGTGCCAGCTCCCCGGGACAGGGATTCTCCTACGAGCAGTACTTC

V gene: TRBV19
clone size: .
D gene: TRBD2
J gene: TRBJ2-7
CDR3 protein: CASSMNSGGFFYEQYF
CDR3 DNA: TGTGCCAGTAGTATGAATAGCGGGGGATTCTTCTACGAGCAGTACTTC